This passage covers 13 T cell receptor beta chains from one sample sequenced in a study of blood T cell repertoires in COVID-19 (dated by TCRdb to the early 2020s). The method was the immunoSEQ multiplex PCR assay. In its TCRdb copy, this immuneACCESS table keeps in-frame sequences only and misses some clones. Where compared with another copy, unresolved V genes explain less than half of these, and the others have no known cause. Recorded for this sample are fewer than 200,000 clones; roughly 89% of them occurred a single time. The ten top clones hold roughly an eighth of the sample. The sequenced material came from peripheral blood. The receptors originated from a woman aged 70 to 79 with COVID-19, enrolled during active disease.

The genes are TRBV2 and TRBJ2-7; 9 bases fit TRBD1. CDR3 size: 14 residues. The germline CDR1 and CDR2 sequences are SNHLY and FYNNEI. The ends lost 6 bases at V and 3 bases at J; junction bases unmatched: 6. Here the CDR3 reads CASSYRDRVYEQYF. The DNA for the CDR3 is TGTGCCAGCAGCTATCGGGACAGGGTCTACGAGCAGTACTTC.

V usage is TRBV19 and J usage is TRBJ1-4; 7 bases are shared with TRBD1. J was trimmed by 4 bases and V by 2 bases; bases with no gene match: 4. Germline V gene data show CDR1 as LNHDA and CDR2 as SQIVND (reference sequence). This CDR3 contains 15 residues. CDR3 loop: CASSILTGSNEKLFF. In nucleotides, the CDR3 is TGTGCCAGTAGTATACTGACAGGGAGTAATGAAAAACTGTTTTTT.

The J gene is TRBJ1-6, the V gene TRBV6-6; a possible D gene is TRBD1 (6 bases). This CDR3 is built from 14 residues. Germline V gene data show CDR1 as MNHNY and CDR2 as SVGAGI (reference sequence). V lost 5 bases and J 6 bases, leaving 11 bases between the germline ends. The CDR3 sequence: CASSPDSPNSPLHF. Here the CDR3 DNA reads TGTGCCAGCAGTCCGGACAGCCCTAATTCACCCCTCCACTTT.

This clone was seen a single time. DNA for the CDR3: TGTGCCAGCTCACCACCGACAGGAACCTACGAGCAGTACTTC. It is translated as CASSPPTGTYEQYF. The V and J genes are TRBV18 and TRBJ2-7, with D perhaps matching TRBD1 (6 bases). The CDR3 is 14 amino acids. Trimming removed 0 bases from V and 2 bases from J, with 8 bases in between. Germline V gives CDR1 KGHSH, CDR2 LQKENI.

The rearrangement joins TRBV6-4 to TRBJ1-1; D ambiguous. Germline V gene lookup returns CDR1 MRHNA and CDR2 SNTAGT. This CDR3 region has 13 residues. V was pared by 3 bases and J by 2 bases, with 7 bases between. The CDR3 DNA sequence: TGTGCCAGCAGTGAGGGAGCAAACACTGAAGCTTTCTTT. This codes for CASSEGANTEAFF.

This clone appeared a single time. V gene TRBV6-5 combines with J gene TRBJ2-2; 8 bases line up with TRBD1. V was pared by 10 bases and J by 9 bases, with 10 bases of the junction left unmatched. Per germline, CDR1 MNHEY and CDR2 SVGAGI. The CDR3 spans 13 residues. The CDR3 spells CATRPGGTWELFF. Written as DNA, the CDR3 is TGTGCCACCCGGCCAGGGGGCACATGGGAGCTGTTTTTT.

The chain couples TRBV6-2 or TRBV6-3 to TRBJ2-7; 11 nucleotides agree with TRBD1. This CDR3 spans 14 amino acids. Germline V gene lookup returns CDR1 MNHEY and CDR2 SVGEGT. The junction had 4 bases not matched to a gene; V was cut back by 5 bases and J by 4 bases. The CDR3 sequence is CASSRDRGAYEQYF. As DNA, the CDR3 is TGTGCCAGCAGTCGGGACAGGGGGGCTTACGAGCAGTACTTC.

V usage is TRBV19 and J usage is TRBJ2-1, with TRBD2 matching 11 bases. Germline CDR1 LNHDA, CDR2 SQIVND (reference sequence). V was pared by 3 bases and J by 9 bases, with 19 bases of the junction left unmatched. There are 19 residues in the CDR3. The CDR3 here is CASSIPGVSGTSGYGEQFF. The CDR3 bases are TGTGCCAGTAGTATTCCGGGTGTCTCTGGGACTAGCGGCTACGGTGAGCAGTTCTTC.

DNA for the CDR3: TGTGCCACCAGAAATAGCGGGAGGAGGAATGAGCAGTTCTTC. It translates to CATRNSGRRNEQFF. This sequence joins TRBV24-1 and TRBJ2-1, with TRBD2 identical over 10 bases. The CDR3 extends over 14 amino acids. V shed 7 bases, J shed 7 bases, and the junction held 6 bases outside the gene matches. The germline gives CDR1 KGHDR, CDR2 SFDVKD.

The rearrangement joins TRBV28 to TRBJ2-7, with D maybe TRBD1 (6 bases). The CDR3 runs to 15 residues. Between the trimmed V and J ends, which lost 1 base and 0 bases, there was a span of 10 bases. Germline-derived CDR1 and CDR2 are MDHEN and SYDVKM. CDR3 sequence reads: CASSLFRDNSYEQYF. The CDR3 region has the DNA TGTGCCAGCAGTTTATTCCGGGACAACTCCTACGAGCAGTACTTC. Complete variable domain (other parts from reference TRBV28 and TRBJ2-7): DVKVTQSSRYLVKRTGEKVFLECVQDMDHENMFWYRQDPGLGLRLIYFSYDVKMKEKGDIPEGYSVSREKKERFSLILESASTNQTSMYLCASSLFRDNSYEQYFGPGTRLTVT.

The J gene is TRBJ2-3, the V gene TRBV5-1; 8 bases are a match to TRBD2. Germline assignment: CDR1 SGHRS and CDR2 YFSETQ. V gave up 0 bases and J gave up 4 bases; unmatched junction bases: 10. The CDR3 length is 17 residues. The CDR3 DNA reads TGCGCCAGCAGCTTGGCCGTCAGCGGGAGCCCATCAGATACGCAGTATTTT. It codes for CASSLAVSGSPSDTQYF.

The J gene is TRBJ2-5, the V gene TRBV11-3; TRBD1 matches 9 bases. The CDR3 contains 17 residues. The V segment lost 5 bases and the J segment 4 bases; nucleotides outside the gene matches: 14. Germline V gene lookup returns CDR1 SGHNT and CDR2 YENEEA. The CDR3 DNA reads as TGTGCCAGCAGCCGTAAATCTACAGGGGGCGTCTCAGAGACCCAGTACTTC. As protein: CASSRKSTGGVSETQYF.

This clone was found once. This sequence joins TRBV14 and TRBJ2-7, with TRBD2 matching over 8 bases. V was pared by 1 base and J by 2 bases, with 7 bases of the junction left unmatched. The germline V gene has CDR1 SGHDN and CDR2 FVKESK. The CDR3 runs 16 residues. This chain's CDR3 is CASSQVFTSGAYEQYF. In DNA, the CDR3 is TGTGCCAGCAGCCAAGTATTCACTAGCGGTGCCTACGAGCAGTACTTC.